This TCR beta chain stems from a study of T cells in Graves' hyperthyroidism and ophthalmopathy. This clonotype was seen ten or more times. The source material, RNA transcripts, was used to amplify TCR beta CDR3 regions. The study used the HTBI primer set for a first-round RT-PCR of the TCR CDR3. TCRdb recomputed calls from the multiplex PCR reads with MiXCR, one row per CDR3 protein. The sample carries over 700,000 distinct CDR3 sequences, 30% to 40% recorded once. CDR1 and CDR2 from the germline V gene are WSHSY and SAAADI. V was shortened by 6 bases and J by 3 bases, with 17 bases between the two germline ends. The CDR3 sequence is 15 residues long.

What was sequenced was blood. The gene calls are TRBV10-2 and TRBJ1-1; the D gene is possibly TRBD1 (6 bases). The sequence was collected from a middle-aged woman with Graves' hyperthyroidism. The CDR3 loop is CASRTLDSPYTEAFF. In nucleotides, the CDR3 is TGCGCCAGCAGAACTTTGGACAGCCCGTACACTGAAGCTTTCTTT.